The 30 T cell receptor beta chains in this list originate from one sample, sequenced in a study of blood T cell repertoires in COVID-19. Assay: immunoSEQ multiplex PCR; the TCRdb copy retains only in-frame clones and omits some. The sample lists approximately 53,000 clones; roughly 82% were seen once. Sequencing was done on a sample of peripheral blood. These receptors all come from an older woman with acute or convalescent COVID-19.

This clone was detected once. The CDR3 region is CASSSQETQYF. DNA for the CDR3: TGCGCCAGCAGCTCTCAAGAGACCCAGTACTTC. The chain uses TRBV5-1 and TRBJ2-5; D is unclear. V shed 3 bases and J shed 2 bases, with 2 bases lying between them. This CDR3 spans 11 amino acids. Germline CDR1 and CDR2: SGHRS and YFSETQ.

This clone appeared a few times. The rearrangement links TRBV3-1 (or the pseudogene TRBV3-2) to TRBJ1-1, with TRBD1 as a possible D gene (5 bases). The CDR3 loop spans 12 amino acids. Trimming removed 4 bases from V and 11 bases from J, with 14 bases in between. CDR1 is LGHDT and CDR2 is YNNKEL in the germline V gene (reference sequence). In DNA form, the CDR3 reads TGTGCCAGCAGCCCCCTAGGGGAAGAGGCTTTCTTT. Its translation is CASSPLGEEAFF.

The chain has TRBV27 and TRBJ2-2, with 11 bases aligning to TRBD1. CDR1 MNHEY and CDR2 SMNVEV come from the germline V gene (reference sequence). Trimming at V came to 6 bases and at J to 4 bases, leaving 13 bases not matched to a gene. The CDR3 contains 18 residues. CDR3 coding DNA: TGTGCCAGCAGCCCCTGGACAGGGGGCGCCGGGATCACCGGGGAGCTGTTTTTT. It codes for CASSPWTGGAGITGELFF.

This CDR3 is CSASSGSSYNEQFF. CDR3 bases: TGCAGTGCTAGTTCTGGGAGCTCCTACAATGAGCAGTTCTTC. This chain uses TRBV20-1 with TRBJ2-1; D might be TRBD2 (5 bases). V was clipped by 3 bases and J by 0 bases, with 9 bases between them. The CDR3 extends over 14 amino acids. CDR1 and CDR2 from the germline V gene are DFQATT and SNEGSKA (reference sequence).

This clone was detected a few times. The chain couples TRBV18 to TRBJ1-1; D not certain. Trimming stripped 8 bases from V and 3 bases from J, with 13 bases between. The germline CDR1 and CDR2 sequences are KGHSH and LQKENI. CDR3 length equals 13 residues. This CDR3 is CASQLSLDTEAFF. The CDR3 DNA follows: TGTGCCAGCCAGTTGTCCCTCGACACTGAAGCTTTCTTT.

This clone occurred once. This chain links TRBV18 with TRBJ2-7, with 7 bases matching TRBD1. This CDR3 is built from 14 residues. V trimming: 4 bases; J trimming: 4 bases; junction bases outside the gene matches: 7. Germline values: CDR1 KGHSH, CDR2 LQKENI. The CDR3 nucleotides are TGTGCCAGCTCACTTGACAGGGTTCAGTACGAGCAGTACTTC. This codes for CASSLDRVQYEQYF.

The chain uses TRBV2 and TRBJ1-2; D gene uncertain. This CDR3 comprises 12 residues. In germline, CDR1 is SNHLY, CDR2 FYNNEI. V was shortened by 6 bases and J by 0 bases, with 5 bases between the two germline ends. The CDR3 sequence: CASRNTNYGYTF. Written as DNA, the CDR3 is TGTGCCAGCAGGAACACTAACTATGGCTACACCTTC.

The rearrangement uses TRBV2 and TRBJ2-5; the D gene is possibly TRBD2 (7 bases). Trimming took off 8 bases at V and 8 bases at J, with 21 bases between the two ends. This CDR3 spans 14 amino acids. CDR1 and CDR2 (germline): SNHLY, FYNNEI. The CDR3 spells CASGIGGGTVTQYF. The CDR3 nucleotides read TGTGCCAGCGGAATCGGCGGGGGCACGGTCACCCAGTACTTC.

The chain employs TRBV5-1 and TRBJ1-3; D is possibly TRBD1 (6 bases). The V gene's germline CDR1 is SGHRS and CDR2 YFSETQ. The V and J ends lost 4 bases and 9 bases respectively, with 17 bases between them. The CDR3 covers 14 residues. CDR3 coding DNA: TGCGCCAGCAGCCTACGGGACAAAGGGGCCACCATATATTTT. Translated, it gives CASSLRDKGATIYF.

The chain uses TRBV9 and TRBJ2-1; weak D call: TRBD2 (5 bases). Trimming took off 3 bases at V and 9 bases at J, with 19 bases between the two ends. The germline V gene encodes CDR1 SGDLS and CDR2 YYNGEE. The CDR3 consists of 15 residues. The CDR3 nucleotides are TGTGCCAGCAGCGCAGTCGTGGAGGCAGGAGCTGAGCAGTTCTTC. Residues: CASSAVVEAGAEQFF. Drawing the rest from reference TRBV9 and TRBJ2-1, the complete variable domain is DSGVTQTPKHLITATGQRVTLRCSPRSGDLSVYWYQQSLDQGLQFLIQYYNGEERAKGNILERFSAQQFPDLHSELNLSSLELGDSALYFCASSAVVEAGAEQFFGPGTRLTVL.

This clone was found a few times. The chain links TRBV30 to TRBJ2-1; D ambiguous. V was cut by 0 bases and J by 4 bases, with 7 bases left in between. The CDR3 totals 13 residues. Germline loops: CDR1 GTSNPN, CDR2 SVGIG (reference sequence). The CDR3 sequence: CAWSVLEYNEQFF. CDR3 coding DNA: TGTGCCTGGAGTGTATTGGAGTACAATGAGCAGTTCTTC.

The chain joins TRBV6-2 or TRBV6-3 to TRBJ1-2; D gene ambiguous. The CDR3 has 14 amino acids. Germline CDR1 is MNHEY and CDR2 is SVGEGT. V lost 6 bases and J lost 3, with 14 bases in between. DNA for the CDR3: TGTGCCAGCAGCCCTCTCGCTGCGGACTATGGCTACACCTTC. Protein product: CASSPLAADYGYTF.

The chain carries TRBV27 and TRBJ1-5; a possible D gene is TRBD1 (6 bases). The CDR3 runs 15 residues. Looked up from germline, CDR1 is MNHEY and CDR2 is SMNVEV (reference sequence). Trimming pared 4 bases from V and 0 bases from J, leaving 10 bases between. The CDR3 spells CASSSGQYSNQPQHF. CDR3 DNA sequence: TGTGCCAGCAGTTCGGGACAATATAGCAATCAGCCCCAGCATTTT.

The rearrangement joins TRBV11-1 to TRBJ2-1; TRBD2 is a possible D gene (6 bases). Germline CDR1 and CDR2: SGHAT and FQDESV (reference sequence). V was cut by 1 base and J by 9 bases, with 13 bases left in between. The CDR3 length is 14 residues. The CDR3 nucleotides read TGTGCCAGCAGCTTAGGACTAGTGGGTAGTGAGCAGTTCTTC. Amino acid sequence: CASSLGLVGSEQFF.

The chain couples TRBV5-6 to TRBJ2-2; D is undetermined. Germline V gives CDR1 SGHDT, CDR2 YYEEEE. This CDR3 has 13 amino acids. V was clipped by 0 bases and J by 6 bases, with 6 bases between them. The CDR3 loop reads CASSLGRAGELFF. Written as DNA, the CDR3 is TGTGCCAGCAGCTTGGGTCGGGCCGGGGAGCTGTTTTTT.

The J gene is TRBJ1-3, the V gene TRBV30; D is perhaps TRBD1 (5 bases). The germline CDR1 and CDR2 sequences are GTSNPN and SVGIG (reference sequence). There are 12 residues in the CDR3. With 2 bases removed from V and 7 bases from J, the gap between germline ends came to 9 bases. CDR3 coding DNA: TGTGCCTGGAGTCCCCGACAGAACACCATATATTTT. It specifies CAWSPRQNTIYF. Looking up the rest from reference TRBV30 and TRBJ1-3 gives the full variable domain: SQTIHQWPATLVQPVGSPLSLECTVEGTSNPNLYWYRQAAGRGLQLLFYSVGIGQISSEVPQNLSASRPQDRQFILSSKKLLLSDSGFYLCAWSPRQNTIYFGEGSWLTVV.

This clone was observed once. V usage is TRBV5-6 and J usage is TRBJ2-1, with D maybe TRBD1 (6 bases). V dropped 0 bases and J dropped 6 bases, with 19 bases sitting between them. Per germline, CDR1 SGHDT and CDR2 YYEEEE. The CDR3 extends over 17 amino acids. The CDR3 DNA is TGTGCCAGCAGCTTGGAGTGGGGCGGCAGGGGAAGCAATGAGCAGTTCTTC. It yields the protein CASSLEWGGRGSNEQFF.

This clone came up once. The chain couples TRBV10-3 to TRBJ1-2; D is perhaps TRBD1 (5 bases). Germline V gives CDR1 ENHRY, CDR2 SYGVKD. With 2 bases removed from V and 0 bases from J, the gap between germline ends came to 16 bases. The CDR3 runs to 17 residues. CDR3 nucleotides: TGTGCCATCAGTGAGAAAGGACAAGGGCCCTCTAACTATGGCTACACCTTC. It yields the protein CAISEKGQGPSNYGYTF.

The J gene is TRBJ2-3, the V gene TRBV4-2; TRBD1 is a possible D gene (6 bases). Between the trimmed V and J ends, which lost 2 bases and 6 bases, there was a span of 12 bases. Looked up from germline, CDR1 is LGHNA and CDR2 is YNFKEQ. This CDR3 comprises 14 residues. In DNA form, the CDR3 reads TGTGCCAGCAGCCAAATTATACAGGGTGATACGCAGTATTTT. It codes for CASSQIIQGDTQYF.

This clone was observed once. This chain uses TRBV10-2 with TRBJ1-2, with D unresolved. CDR1 WSHSY and CDR2 SAAADI come from the germline V gene. V lost 10 bases and J lost 0, with 12 bases in between. The CDR3 totals 13 residues. The CDR3 spells CATTPNPNYGYTF. The DNA for the CDR3 is TGCGCCACCACTCCCAATCCTAACTATGGCTACACCTTC.

V usage is TRBV29-1 and J usage is TRBJ2-7; D is unresolved. Germline CDR1 and CDR2: SQVTM and ANQGSEA. The germline V and J ends were trimmed by 6 bases and 6 bases, with 15 bases remaining between them. The CDR3 runs to 12 residues. In nucleotides, the CDR3 is TGCAGCGTCCGAAGTAGTAGAGGCGAGCAGTACTTC. Translation gives CSVRSSRGEQYF.

V and J are TRBV6-6 and TRBJ2-3; no firm D call. V was pared by 5 bases and J by 0 bases, with 12 bases between. CDR3 size: 15 residues. CDR1 is MNHNY, CDR2 SVGAGI, per germline (reference sequence). The CDR3 protein is CASSPFETSTDTQYF. The CDR3 coding sequence is TGTGCCAGCAGTCCGTTCGAGACTAGCACAGATACGCAGTATTTT.

This clone has just a few counts. Additional DNA sequences in this sample encode the identical CDR3. The V call is TRBV10-3, the J call TRBJ1-5; 7 positions agree with TRBD1. Germline values: CDR1 ENHRY, CDR2 SYGVKD. J gave up 1 base and V 4 bases, and 1 base lay outside the gene matches. This CDR3 region has 14 residues. The CDR3 loop is CAISGQGSNQPQHF. DNA of the CDR3: TGTGCCATCAGTGGACAGGGCAGCAATCAGCCCCAGCATTTT.

This sequence joins TRBV27 and TRBJ2-7; 11 bases line up with TRBD2. V was pared by 5 bases and J by 4 bases, with 4 bases of the junction left unmatched. The CDR3 is 14 residues long. Germline V lookup: CDR1 MNHEY, CDR2 SMNVEV (reference sequence). CDR3 sequence: CASSVAGGPYEQYF. The CDR3 nucleotides are TGTGCCAGCAGTGTAGCGGGGGGGCCTTACGAGCAGTACTTC.

The genes are TRBV5-1 and TRBJ1-1; no firm D call. The germline V and J ends were trimmed by 0 bases and 1 base, with 4 bases remaining between them. The CDR3 totals 13 residues. Germline CDR1 SGHRS, CDR2 YFSETQ. In nucleotides, the CDR3 is TGCGCCAGCAGCTTGGGCGGGAACACTGAAGCTTTCTTT. Translated: CASSLGGNTEAFF.

The genes are TRBV5-1 and TRBJ2-2; D is unclear. V gave up 1 base and J gave up 6 bases, with 7 bases separating them. The CDR3 is made up of 13 amino acids. Germline CDR1 is SGHRS and CDR2 is YFSETQ. The CDR3, as DNA: TGCGCCAGCAGCTTGTCGTTTGCCGGGGAGCTGTTTTTT. It specifies CASSLSFAGELFF. The variable domain in full, completed from reference TRBV5-1 and TRBJ2-2, reads KAGVTQTPRYLIKTRGQQVTLSCSPISGHRSVSWYQQTPGQGLQFLFEYFSETQRNKGNFPGRFSGRQFSNSRSEMNVSTLELGDSALYLCASSLSFAGELFFGEGSRLTVL.

The genes are TRBV15 and TRBJ1-3; D is unclear. This CDR3 has 16 residues. Germline V gene sequence: CDR1 LNHNV, CDR2 YYDKDF (reference sequence). V lost 8 bases and J 0 bases, leaving 17 bases between the germline ends. CDR3 protein: CATARARVRSGNTIYF. The CDR3 coding sequence is TGTGCCACCGCCCGCGCGAGGGTCCGCTCTGGAAACACCATATATTTT.

The CDR3 is CAWRRTASYEQYF. The CDR3 nucleotides read TGTGCCTGGAGGCGCACAGCATCCTACGAGCAGTACTTC. The chain is built from TRBV30 and TRBJ2-7, with D uncertain. Germline V gene lookup returns CDR1 GTSNPN and CDR2 SVGIG (reference sequence). CDR3 size: 13 residues. V lost 3 bases and J lost 1, with 10 bases in between. The whole variable domain, remainder taken from reference TRBV30 and TRBJ2-7, is SQTIHQWPATLVQPVGSPLSLECTVEGTSNPNLYWYRQAAGRGLQLLFYSVGIGQISSEVPQNLSASRPQDRQFILSSKKLLLSDSGFYLCAWRRTASYEQYFGPGTRLTVT.

This clone showed up just a few times. This chain links TRBV15 with TRBJ2-3; 13 bases match TRBD2. Trimming cost V 5 bases and J 2 bases; bases outside gene matches: 22. The CDR3 extends over 22 amino acids. Germline values: CDR1 LNHNV, CDR2 YYDKDF (reference sequence). CDR3 bases: TGTGCCACCAGCCCCCTTGACCGAGGGTTGAGACTAGCGGGGGGTTCCACAGATACGCAGTATTTT. Translation gives CATSPLDRGLRLAGGSTDTQYF.

This clone was counted between two and nine times. This chain uses TRBV7-8 with TRBJ1-4; 8 bases agree with TRBD1. The CDR3 has 17 amino acids. CDR1 and CDR2 (germline): SGHVS, FQNEAQ. The ends lost 1 base at V and 0 bases at J; junction bases unmatched: 4. CDR3 coding DNA: TGTGCCAGCAGCTTAGAGGGCAGGGGGCCAACTAATGAAAAACTGTTTTTT. This sequence encodes CASSLEGRGPTNEKLFF.